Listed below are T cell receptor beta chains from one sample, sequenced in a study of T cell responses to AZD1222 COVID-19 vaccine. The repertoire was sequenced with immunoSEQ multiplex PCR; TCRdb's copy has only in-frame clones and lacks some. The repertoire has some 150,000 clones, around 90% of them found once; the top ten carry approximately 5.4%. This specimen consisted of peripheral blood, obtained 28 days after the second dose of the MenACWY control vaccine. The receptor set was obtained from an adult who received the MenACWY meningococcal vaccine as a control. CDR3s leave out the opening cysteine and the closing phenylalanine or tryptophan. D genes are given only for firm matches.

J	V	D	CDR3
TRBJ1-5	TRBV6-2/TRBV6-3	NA	ASSYGHNQPQH
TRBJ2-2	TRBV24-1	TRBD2	ATSDPGLAPTGELF
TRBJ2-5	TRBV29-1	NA	SAGEEETQY
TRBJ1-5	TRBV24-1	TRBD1	ATSDGGTGVGNQPQH
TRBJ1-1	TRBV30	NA	AWSARTEAF
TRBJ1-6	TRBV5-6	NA	ASSLDRSNSPLH
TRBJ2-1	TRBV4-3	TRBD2	ASSQETAGLAGGSEQF
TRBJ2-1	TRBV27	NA	ASSQGVSSYNEQF
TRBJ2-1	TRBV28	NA	ASSLGVWPRLNEQF
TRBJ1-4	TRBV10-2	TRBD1	ASSEDRGLKGLF
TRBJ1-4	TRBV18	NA	ASSLMQGPSTNEKLF
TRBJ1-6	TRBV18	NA	ASSPPSGSSGTLH
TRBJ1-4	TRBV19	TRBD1	ASSADRGKLF
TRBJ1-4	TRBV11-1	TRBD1	ASSPDRQANEKLF
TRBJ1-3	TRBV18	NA	ASSPEQKGYTIY
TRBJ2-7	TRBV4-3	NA	ASSQSSYYEQY
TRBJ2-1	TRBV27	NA	ASSKYNEQF
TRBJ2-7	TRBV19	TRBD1	ASSTPTGNSYEQY
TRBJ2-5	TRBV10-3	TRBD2	AIRPTSGGSGWETQY
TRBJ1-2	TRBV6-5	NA	ASRSGTIGGYT
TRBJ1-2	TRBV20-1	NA	SARGTNGYT
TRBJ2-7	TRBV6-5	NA	ASMVSYEQY
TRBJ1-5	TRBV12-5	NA	ASGTPSGSGQPQH
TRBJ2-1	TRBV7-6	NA	ASSVRGDRDNEQF
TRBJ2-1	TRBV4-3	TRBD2	ASSLGTSGNNEQF
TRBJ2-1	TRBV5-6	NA	ASSFNNEQF
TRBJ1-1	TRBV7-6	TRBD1	ASSLSQGLTEAF
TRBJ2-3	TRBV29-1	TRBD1	SVEGDRGQDTQY
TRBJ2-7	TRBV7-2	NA	ASSLITRADYEQY
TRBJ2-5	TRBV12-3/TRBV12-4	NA	ASSLRLETQY
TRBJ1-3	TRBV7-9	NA	ASRPGRAGNTIY
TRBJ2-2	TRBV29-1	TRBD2	SVERGLAGGPGELF
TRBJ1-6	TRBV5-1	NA	ASSGGGTDNSPLH